This T cell receptor (beta chain) was recorded in a study of beta chain features in type 1 diabetes. A note on this clone: No antigen is known for it.

Regarding the study as a whole: There was a moderate but significant shortening of TCRB CDR3s in all four CD4+ subsets of Type 1 diabetes patients. A closer apparent resemblance between naive, central memory and Treg TCRB repertoires was seen in patients than in healthy donors.

Every bit of the isolated RNA underwent reverse transcription, so sequencing read expressed TCRB transcripts. Measured with immunoSEQ multiplex PCR; TCRdb has only the in-frame clones, and not every one. The data contain about 660,000 clones, about an eighth of them singletons. Looked up from germline, CDR1 is SGHDN and CDR2 is FVKESK. Trimming removed 5 bases from V and 2 bases from J; junction bases left unmatched: 8. The CDR3 consists of 17 residues. This sequence joins TRBV14 and TRBJ2-3; TRBD2 aligns across 12 bases. Sequenced input: naive CD4+ T cells from blood. The clonotype comes from a man younger than 35 with type 1 diabetes. CDR3 residues: CASSVRRTSGVTDTQYF. In DNA, the CDR3 is TGTGCCAGCAGCGTCCGACGGACTAGCGGGGTCACAGATACGCAGTATTTT.